The entry that follows covers one T cell receptor beta chain sequence. Libraries of TCR beta came from quantitative 5'-RACE with molecular barcodes. One entry per CDR3 protein, called by TCRdb with MiXCR from the 5' RACE reads. The table includes more than 250,000 distinct CDR3 sequences, 11% detected once. These data originate in a study of CD8 T cells in ankylosing spondylitis. Trimming took 0 bases from V and 1 from J, leaving 10 bases between them. Per germline, CDR1 GTSNPN and CDR2 SVGIG (reference sequence). This CDR3 is built from 15 residues. This chain joins TRBV30 and TRBJ1-5; the D gene is possibly TRBD1 (5 bases). This receptor was taken from a female donor with ankylosing spondylitis or in good health (not recorded which). Sequencing was done on a sample of blood, either unsorted or a sorted T cell fraction (not recorded which). The CDR3 region has the DNA TGTGCCTGGAGTGTCCCTTGGACAAGCAATCAGCCCCAGCATTTT. It encodes CAWSVPWTSNQPQHF.